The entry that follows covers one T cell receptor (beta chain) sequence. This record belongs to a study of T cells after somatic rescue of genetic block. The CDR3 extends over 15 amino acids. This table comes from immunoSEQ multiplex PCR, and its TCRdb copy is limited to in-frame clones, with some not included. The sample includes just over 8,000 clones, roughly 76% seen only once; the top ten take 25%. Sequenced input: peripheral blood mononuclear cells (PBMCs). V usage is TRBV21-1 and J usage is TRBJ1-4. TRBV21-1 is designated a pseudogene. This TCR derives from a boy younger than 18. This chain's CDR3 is CASSQTARSGEKLFF. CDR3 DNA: TGTGCCAGCAGCCAAACTGCGCGGAGTGGGGAAAAACTGTTTTTT.